These 31 T cell receptor beta chains were all obtained from the same sample, sequenced in a study of T cells in Graves' hyperthyroidism and ophthalmopathy (dated by TCRdb to about 2019). The library was made by multiplex PCR. The instrument was an Illumina HiSeq 2000. TCR beta CDR3 regions were amplified from RNA transcripts. For the first round of RT-PCR on the TCR CDR3, the HTBI primer set was used together with the Qiagen OneStep RT-PCR kit. TCRdb trimmed the raw reads at Q25, called clones with MiXCR and kept productive beta chains. Under each unique CDR3 protein, matching rows form one entry showing the most common genes and DNA. The sample has roughly 240,000 distinct CDR3 sequences on record, approximately 23% of them singletons. The ten biggest clones cover 30% to 40% of the sample. Material: blood. These receptor sequences come from a woman aged 40-49 years with Graves' ophthalmopathy.

There are many counts of this clonotype. This rearrangement joins TRBV20-1 to TRBJ2-5, with D tentatively TRBD2 (5 bases). CDR3 length: 13 residues. Germline lookup yields CDR1 DFQATT and CDR2 SNEGSKA (reference sequence). Trimming cost V 4 bases and J 4 bases, with 13 bases left between them. The CDR3 sequence is CSAKHSGSETQYF. As DNA, the CDR3 is TGCAGTGCTAAACATTCGGGGTCAGAGACCCAGTACTTC.

This clonotype has ten or more counts. This chain uses TRBV6-5 with TRBJ1-2, with 7 bases that match TRBD1. CDR3 length: 13 amino acids. The V gene end was trimmed by 5 bases and the J gene end by 5 bases; junction bases not matched to a gene: 5. Looked up from germline, CDR1 is MNHEY and CDR2 is SVGAGI. CDR3 sequence reads: CASSPVQGYGYTF. CDR3 bases: TGTGCCAGCAGTCCTGTACAGGGGTATGGCTACACCTTC.

This clonotype was seen once. The chain has TRBV11-2 and TRBJ2-7; maybe TRBD2 (5 bases). CDR1 SGHAT and CDR2 FQNNGV come from the germline V gene. The CDR3 has 13 amino acids. Trimming removed 0 bases at V and 6 bases at J, with 9 bases between. The CDR3 region is CASSLDGLTEQYF. DNA for the CDR3: TGTGCCAGCAGCTTAGATGGACTCACCGAGCAGTACTTC.

V gene TRBV5-1 combines with J gene TRBJ2-2, with D maybe TRBD1 (7 bases). The CDR3 runs 14 residues. Germline lookup yields CDR1 SGHRS and CDR2 YFSETQ. V was cut by 4 bases and J by 3 bases, with 10 bases left in between. CDR3: CASSPGGYTGELFF. CDR3 bases: TGCGCCAGCAGCCCAGGGGGGTACACCGGGGAGCTGTTTTTT.

This clonotype was recorded at least ten times. V is TRBV20-1 and J is TRBJ2-3; 7 bases match TRBD1. Trimming cost V 1 base and J 1 base; bases outside gene matches: 5. The germline V gene has CDR1 DFQATT and CDR2 SNEGSKA (reference sequence). The CDR3 is made up of 15 amino acids. CDR3 DNA: TGCAGTGCTAGAGGGCAGGGGGAAGGCACAGATACGCAGTATTTT. Encoded protein: CSARGQGEGTDTQYF.

This clonotype was detected many times. CDR3: CASSLWRYGYTF. CDR3 nucleotide sequence: TGTGCCAGCAGTTTATGGAGGTATGGCTACACCTTC. V usage is TRBV28 and J usage is TRBJ1-2; no definite D call. Trimming took off 0 bases at V and 5 bases at J, with 4 bases between the two ends. CDR1 is MDHEN and CDR2 is SYDVKM in the germline V gene. The CDR3 covers 12 residues.

The table lists this clonotype with a few counts. The chain combines TRBV29-1 with TRBJ2-5; D may be TRBD2 (5 bases). V was cut by 4 bases and J by 7 bases, with 22 bases left in between. The V gene's germline CDR1 is SQVTM and CDR2 ANQGSEA. The length of the CDR3 is 15 residues. CDR3 nucleotides: TGCAGCGTTGGGGCAGCGTCCGGCCCAAGCGGGACCCAGTACTTC. This sequence encodes CSVGAASGPSGTQYF.

In its sample, this clonotype was seen many times. CDR3 nucleotides: TGTGCCAGCAGTTTATGGGAACAAGAGACCCAGTACTTC. It codes for CASSLWEQETQYF. The chain couples TRBV12-3 or TRBV12-4 to TRBJ2-5; D gene unclear. V was pared by 2 bases and J by 2 bases, with 6 bases between. The CDR3 is made up of 13 amino acids.

The chain links TRBV6-5 to TRBJ2-7, with D perhaps TRBD1 (6 bases). Germline V CDR1 and CDR2: MNHEY, SVGAGI. This CDR3 is 15 amino acids long. Trimming took 3 bases from V and 2 from J, leaving 14 bases between them. The CDR3 sequence: CASSYQGSPTYEQYF. The CDR3 DNA follows: TGTGCCAGCAGTTATCAGGGGTCACCTACCTACGAGCAGTACTTC.

This clonotype appeared many times. The chain employs TRBV20-1 and TRBJ2-5; D may be TRBD1 (6 bases). Between the trimmed V and J ends, which lost 1 base and 4 bases, there was a span of 13 bases. This CDR3 is built from 14 residues. Germline CDR1 DFQATT, CDR2 SNEGSKA (reference sequence). In nucleotides, the CDR3 is TGCAGTGCTAGAGCCTTCGGACAGATAGAGACCCAGTACTTC. Residues: CSARAFGQIETQYF.

This clonotype appeared many times. CDR3 in DNA: TGTGCCAGCAGGCCCAACTTAAACTATGGGACTTCGGAAGCTTTCTTT. This encodes CASRPNLNYGTSEAFF. This sequence joins TRBV6-5 and TRBJ1-1; weak D call: TRBD1 (5 bases). The CDR3 extends over 16 amino acids. The ends were cut back, 6 bases at V and 8 bases at J, with 25 bases in the middle. Germline V CDR1 and CDR2: MNHEY, SVGAGI.

The rearrangement uses TRBV6-2 or TRBV6-3 and TRBJ1-1, with D perhaps TRBD1 (5 bases). V was trimmed by 2 bases and J by 4 bases, leaving 14 bases between them. This CDR3 spans 15 amino acids. The germline V gene has CDR1 MNHEY and CDR2 SVGEGT. CDR3 DNA sequence: TGTGCCAGCAGTTACCCCAATTTGGGGACCACTGAAGCTTTCTTT. This encodes CASSYPNLGTTEAFF.

This clonotype was seen ten or more times. This chain connects TRBV4-1 to TRBJ2-2; TRBD2 matches 13 bases. Per germline, CDR1 MGHRA and CDR2 YSYEKL. J lost 7 bases, V lost 6 bases, and 8 bases had no gene match. This CDR3 has 16 residues. This CDR3 is CASSTTSGRISGELFF. The CDR3 DNA follows: TGCGCCAGCAGTACGACTAGCGGGAGGATAAGCGGGGAGCTGTTTTTT.

This clonotype was counted ten times or more. The chain combines TRBV20-1 with TRBJ1-1; TRBD1 matches 7 bases. Germline lookup yields CDR1 DFQATT and CDR2 SNEGSKA (reference sequence). The V gene end was trimmed by 5 bases and the J gene end by 4 bases; junction bases not matched to a gene: 10. The CDR3 is made up of 14 amino acids. This chain's CDR3 is CSAFYQTGITEAFF. The CDR3 nucleotides are TGCAGTGCTTTCTACCAGACAGGGATCACTGAAGCTTTCTTT.

This clonotype was counted at least ten times. The chain is built from TRBV6-1 and TRBJ1-2, with 10 bases fitting TRBD1. The J segment lost 4 bases and the V segment lost 9 bases, leaving 8 bases of the junction unmatched. This CDR3 region has 14 residues. From germline, CDR1 is MNHNS and CDR2 SASEGT. The CDR3 here is CASCRDRGSYGYTF. DNA of the CDR3: TGTGCCAGTTGCCGGGACAGGGGTTCCTATGGCTACACCTTC.

This clonotype has ten or more counts. The J gene is TRBJ1-1, the V gene TRBV12-3 or TRBV12-4; 8 bases fit TRBD1. This CDR3 spans 12 amino acids. Trimming at V came to 2 bases and at J to 10 bases, leaving 3 bases not matched to a gene. The CDR3 spells CASSLTGTGAFF. The CDR3 DNA follows: TGTGCCAGCAGTTTAACGGGGACAGGAGCTTTCTTT.

The V call is TRBV20-1, the J call TRBJ2-7, with a possible D match to TRBD1 (6 bases). CDR1 is DFQATT, CDR2 SNEGSKA, per germline (reference sequence). The CDR3 runs to 15 residues. V gave up 6 bases and J gave up 4 bases, with 22 bases separating them. The CDR3 is CSARKDSEGVYEQYF. As DNA, the CDR3 is TGCAGTGCCAGAAAGGACTCCGAGGGGGTTTACGAGCAGTACTTC.

This clonotype occurred many times. The chain links TRBV7-2 to TRBJ2-3; 9 bases agree with TRBD2. This CDR3 comprises 14 residues. Unmatched junction bases numbered 3, after V lost 3 bases and J lost 5 bases. Germline CDR1 SGHTA, CDR2 FQGNSA. CDR3 loop: CASSFSGSGDTQYF. For the CDR3, the DNA is TGTGCCAGCAGCTTTAGCGGGAGTGGAGATACGCAGTATTTT.

The V call is TRBV12-3 or TRBV12-4, the J call TRBJ1-2; TRBD1 is a possible D gene (6 bases). The CDR3 is made up of 18 amino acids. The germline V and J ends were trimmed by 0 bases and 8 bases, with 25 bases remaining between them. The CDR3 region is CASSLALQPPRQVGGYTF. In DNA form, the CDR3 reads TGTGCCAGCAGTTTAGCGCTACAACCACCCAGACAGGTTGGGGGCTACACCTTC.

This clonotype was seen many times. The chain joins TRBV18 to TRBJ1-2, with a possible D match to TRBD1 (5 bases). Germline CDR1 and CDR2: KGHSH and LQKENI. CDR3 size: 15 residues. Trimming removed 0 bases at V and 5 bases at J, with 13 bases between. The CDR3 here is CASSPPSGPGYGYTF. CDR3 nucleotide sequence: TGTGCCAGCTCACCACCCTCGGGGCCCGGGTATGGCTACACCTTC.

This clonotype came up many times. The genes are TRBV24-1 and TRBJ2-6; D not resolved. The CDR3 has 15 residues. Germline assignment: CDR1 KGHDR and CDR2 SFDVKD. Trimming took off 3 bases at V and 0 bases at J, with 5 bases between the two ends. CDR3: CATSDQSSGANVLTF. The CDR3, as DNA: TGTGCCACCAGTGATCAGAGCTCTGGGGCCAACGTCCTGACTTTC.

This clonotype has ten or more counts. This sequence joins TRBV4-1 and TRBJ1-1, with TRBD1 matching over 10 bases. This CDR3 spans 18 amino acids. The ends lost 4 bases at V and 0 bases at J; junction bases unmatched: 11. In germline, CDR1 is MGHRA, CDR2 YSYEKL. The CDR3 loop reads CASSPWDRGPVMNTEAFF. The CDR3 DNA sequence: TGCGCCAGCAGCCCTTGGGACAGGGGACCCGTCATGAACACTGAAGCTTTCTTT.

This clonotype was seen many times. V gene TRBV5-1 combines with J gene TRBJ2-7; 9 bases line up with TRBD2. The germline V gene has CDR1 SGHRS and CDR2 YFSETQ. There are 15 residues in the CDR3. V dropped 3 bases and J dropped 3; count of bases not matched to a gene: 7. The CDR3 coding sequence is TGCGCCAGCAGCTGGGGAGCGGGAGGTGGCTACGAGCAGTACTTC. Its translation: CASSWGAGGGYEQYF.

In its sample, this clonotype was seen many times. This chain links TRBV12-3 or TRBV12-4 with TRBJ1-5; D unresolved. This CDR3 has 15 amino acids. Trimming left V 5 bases short and J 4 bases short, with 15 bases between. This CDR3 reads CASSQFGVPNQPQHF. The CDR3 DNA reads TGTGCCAGCAGTCAATTCGGGGTACCTAATCAGCCCCAGCATTTT.

This clonotype was counted ten times or more. The chain has TRBV18 and TRBJ2-7, with D possibly TRBD1 on 6 matching bases. CDR1 and CDR2 (germline): KGHSH, LQKENI. V lost 3 bases, J lost 0 bases, and 9 bases lay in between. The CDR3 consists of 14 residues. The CDR3 DNA reads TGTGCCAGCTCACCCAACAGGGCCTCCTACGAGCAGTACTTC. Translating gives CASSPNRASYEQYF.

Only one count was recorded for this clonotype. CDR3 sequence reads: CASSRSSGARFSGNTIYF. CDR3 nucleotide sequence: TGTGCCAGCAGCCGTTCTTCAGGGGCGCGATTCTCTGGAAACACCATATATTTT. The rearrangement uses TRBV6-2 or TRBV6-3 and TRBJ1-3; perhaps TRBD1 as D (6 bases). V was clipped by 6 bases and J by 0 bases, with 21 bases between them. The V gene's germline CDR1 is MNHEY and CDR2 SVGEGT. This CDR3 spans 18 amino acids.

This clonotype was observed at least ten times. CDR3 DNA sequence: TGTGCCAGCTCTCCTCAGGGGGCAGGGGCCTACGAGCAGTACTTC. Its protein product is CASSPQGAGAYEQYF. The chain has TRBV12-3 or TRBV12-4 and TRBJ2-7, with 8 bases fitting TRBD1. V shed 8 bases, J shed 2 bases, and the junction held 11 bases outside the gene matches. The CDR3 consists of 15 residues.

This clonotype was seen more than once but under ten times. The chain joins TRBV12-3 or TRBV12-4 to TRBJ2-7; possible D gene TRBD1, 6 bases. V was pared by 5 bases and J by 6 bases, with 17 bases between. The CDR3 extends over 14 amino acids. The CDR3 nucleotides read TGTGCCAGCAGTACCTCGGACAGCCCCGGCGAGCAGTACTTC. Translated, it gives CASSTSDSPGEQYF.

V and J are TRBV7-9 and TRBJ1-1; no clear D gene. This CDR3 is built from 11 residues. The V and J ends lost 5 bases and 7 bases respectively, with 8 bases between them. Germline CDR1 is SEHNR and CDR2 is FQNEAQ (reference sequence). CDR3 loop: CASSTLLEAFF. CDR3 DNA sequence: TGTGCCAGCAGCACCCTACTTGAAGCTTTCTTT.

In this sample, this clonotype turned up many times. The DNA for the CDR3 is TGTGCCAGCAGTGAATTATCTGGGACAGGGAACCAGCCCCAGCATTTT. Encoded protein: CASSELSGTGNQPQHF. V gene TRBV6-1 combines with J gene TRBJ1-5; TRBD1 matches 9 bases. Germline trimming cut 2 bases from V and 7 bases from J; bases unmatched to any gene: 9. This CDR3 contains 16 residues. Germline assignment: CDR1 MNHNS and CDR2 SASEGT.

The chain uses TRBV6-1 and TRBJ1-5, with a possible D match to TRBD1 (5 bases). Germline values: CDR1 MNHNS, CDR2 SASEGT. V was pared by 5 bases and J by 0 bases, with 11 bases between. The length of the CDR3 is 15 residues. The chain's CDR3 is CASSTWGSSNQPQHF. CDR3 bases: TGTGCCAGCAGTACATGGGGCAGTAGCAATCAGCCCCAGCATTTT.